This TCR beta chain came from a study of blood T cells in healthy people across ages. General study findings and limits: Whereas aged donors had fewer naive CD4+ cells, long-lived donors had more of them and higher diversity. Per-million-T-cell TCR beta diversity fell roughly linearly with age.

Notes on this clonotype: The antigen is unknown. The junction departs from the called germline gene at one end, perhaps through a read error.

The CDR3 sequence is 11 residues long. Germline CDR1 SQVTM, CDR2 ANQGSEA. PCR was performed a second time for about 7 to 12 cycles using a sample-barcoded 5' primer and a J-beta primer mix. TCRdb itself ran the 5' RACE reads through MiXCR, one entry per CDR3 protein. Here the sample spans about 320,000 distinct CDR3 sequences, 27% being singletons. Every donor gave roughly 9.2 milliliters of peripheral blood. The study isolated at least 6.5 million PBMCs from each sample. This chain uses TRBV29-1 with TRBJ2-3; D not resolved. Sequences were obtained from blood. This clonotype was obtained from a woman between 65 and 79 years old in good health. The CDR3: CSVEYVDTQCF. CDR3 in DNA: TGCAGCGTTGAATACGTGGATACGCAGTGTTTT.